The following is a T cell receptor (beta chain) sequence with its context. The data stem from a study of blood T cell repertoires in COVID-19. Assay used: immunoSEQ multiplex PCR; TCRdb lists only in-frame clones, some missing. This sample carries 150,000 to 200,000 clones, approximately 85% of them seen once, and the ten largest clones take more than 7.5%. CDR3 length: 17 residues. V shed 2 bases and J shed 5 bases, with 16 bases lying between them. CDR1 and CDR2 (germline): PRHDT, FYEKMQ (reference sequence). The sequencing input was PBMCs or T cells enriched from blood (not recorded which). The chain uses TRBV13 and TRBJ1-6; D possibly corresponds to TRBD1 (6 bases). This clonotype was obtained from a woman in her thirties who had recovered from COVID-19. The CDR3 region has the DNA TGTGCCAGCAGCTTAAGGGCCCCAGGGGATAATAATTCACCCCTCCACTTT. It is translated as CASSLRAPGDNNSPLHF.